One TCR beta chain is described in this entry. Original processing notes: Sample-level TCR yields exhibited a median of 95,638, with a range of about 20,000 to 750,000. TCRdb fed the RACE reads into MiXCR, producing one record per CDR3 protein. V and J calls and clone size were set by TCRdb, not the authors. The data show roughly 250,000 distinct CDR3 sequences, with approximately 8.4% seen just once and 2% to 2.5% held by the top ten. After removal of 2 bases from V and 6 bases from J, the junction contained 1 base not matched to a gene. The CDR3 consists of 15 residues. Looked up from germline, CDR1 is MNHNS and CDR2 is SASEGT. The data originate from a study of human T cells and chemical hapten exposure. Stated time point: pre-sensitization, week 0. As for treatment: therapeutic diphenylcyclopropenone sensitization with weekly scalp DPC.

The sequences come from whole blood, collected in connection with sensitization to the hapten diphenylcyclopropenone (DPC). This TCR came from a woman aged 40 to 50 with alopecia areata. Some clones in this sample may be carry-over from other donors' samples. The V and J genes are TRBV6-1 and TRBJ2-2; TRBD2 agrees at 12 bases. The CDR3 bases are TGTGCCAGCAGTGAAAGACTAGCGGGAGCCGGGGAGCTGTTTTTT. It is translated as CASSERLAGAGELFF.